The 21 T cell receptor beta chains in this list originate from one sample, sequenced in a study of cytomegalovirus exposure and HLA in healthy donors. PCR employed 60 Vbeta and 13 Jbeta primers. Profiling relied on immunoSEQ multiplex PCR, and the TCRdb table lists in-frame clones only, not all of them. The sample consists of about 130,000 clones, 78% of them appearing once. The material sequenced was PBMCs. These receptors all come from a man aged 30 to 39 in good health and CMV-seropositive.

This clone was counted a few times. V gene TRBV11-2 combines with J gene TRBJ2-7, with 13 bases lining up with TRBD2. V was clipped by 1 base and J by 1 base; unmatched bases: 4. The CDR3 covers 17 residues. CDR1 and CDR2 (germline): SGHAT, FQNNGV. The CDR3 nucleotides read TGTGCCAGCAGCTTAGGAGGGACTAGCGGGACTTCCTACGAGCAGTACTTC. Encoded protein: CASSLGGTSGTSYEQYF.

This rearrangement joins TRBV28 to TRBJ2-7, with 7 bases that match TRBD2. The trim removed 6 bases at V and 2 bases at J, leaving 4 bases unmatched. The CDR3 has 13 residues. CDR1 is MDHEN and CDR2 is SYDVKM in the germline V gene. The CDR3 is CASRLSGAYEQYF. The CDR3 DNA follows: TGTGCCAGCAGGCTCAGCGGGGCCTACGAGCAGTACTTC.

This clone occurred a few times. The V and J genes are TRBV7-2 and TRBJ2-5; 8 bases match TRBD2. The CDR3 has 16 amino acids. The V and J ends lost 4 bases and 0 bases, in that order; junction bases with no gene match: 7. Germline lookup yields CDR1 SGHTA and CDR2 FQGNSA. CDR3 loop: CASSSLAGGYQETQYF. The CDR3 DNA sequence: TGTGCCAGCAGCTCCCTGGCGGGGGGCTACCAAGAGACCCAGTACTTC.

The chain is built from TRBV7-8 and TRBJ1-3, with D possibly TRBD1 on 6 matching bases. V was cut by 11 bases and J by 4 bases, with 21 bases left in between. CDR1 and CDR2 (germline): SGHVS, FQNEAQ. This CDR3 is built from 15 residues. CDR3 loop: CASGSVGGTGNTIYF. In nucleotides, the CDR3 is TGTGCCTCCGGCTCCGTAGGGGGAACGGGAAACACCATATATTTT.

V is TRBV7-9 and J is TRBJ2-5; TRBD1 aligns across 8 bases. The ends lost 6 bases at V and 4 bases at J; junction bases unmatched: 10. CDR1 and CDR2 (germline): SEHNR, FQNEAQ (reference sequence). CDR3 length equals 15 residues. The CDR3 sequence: CASREGQGRGETQYF. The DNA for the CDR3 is TGTGCCAGCAGGGAAGGACAGGGAAGAGGAGAGACCCAGTACTTC.

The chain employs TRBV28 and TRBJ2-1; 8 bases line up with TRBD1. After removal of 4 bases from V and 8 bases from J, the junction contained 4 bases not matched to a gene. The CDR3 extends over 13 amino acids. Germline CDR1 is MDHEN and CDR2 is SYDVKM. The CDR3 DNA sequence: TGTGCCAGCAGTTCCCAGGGGGCCGATGAGCAGTTCTTC. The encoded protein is CASSSQGADEQFF.

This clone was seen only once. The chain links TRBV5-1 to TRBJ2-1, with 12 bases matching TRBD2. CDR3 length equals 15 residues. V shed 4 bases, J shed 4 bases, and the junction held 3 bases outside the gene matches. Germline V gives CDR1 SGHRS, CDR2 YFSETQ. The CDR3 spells CASSPGTSGYNEQFF. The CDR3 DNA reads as TGCGCCAGCAGCCCCGGGACTAGCGGGTACAATGAGCAGTTCTTC.

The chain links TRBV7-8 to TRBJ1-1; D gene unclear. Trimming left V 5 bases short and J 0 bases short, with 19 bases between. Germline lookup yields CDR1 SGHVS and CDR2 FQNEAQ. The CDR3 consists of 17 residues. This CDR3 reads CASSHGVGRSLNTEAFF. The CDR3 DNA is TGTGCCAGCAGCCACGGGGTGGGCAGATCGTTGAACACTGAAGCTTTCTTT.

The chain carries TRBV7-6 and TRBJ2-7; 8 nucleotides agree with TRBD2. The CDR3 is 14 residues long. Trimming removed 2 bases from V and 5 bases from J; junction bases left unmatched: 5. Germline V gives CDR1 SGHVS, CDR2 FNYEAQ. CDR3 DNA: TGTGCCAGCAGCTTACGGGAGGGTAACGACGAGCAGTACTTC. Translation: CASSLREGNDEQYF.

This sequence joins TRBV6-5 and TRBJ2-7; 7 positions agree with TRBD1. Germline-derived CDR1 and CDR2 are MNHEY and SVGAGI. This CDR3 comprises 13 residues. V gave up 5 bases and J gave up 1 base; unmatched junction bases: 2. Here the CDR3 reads CASSPGQSYEQYF. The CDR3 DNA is TGTGCCAGCAGTCCGGGACAGTCCTACGAGCAGTACTTC.

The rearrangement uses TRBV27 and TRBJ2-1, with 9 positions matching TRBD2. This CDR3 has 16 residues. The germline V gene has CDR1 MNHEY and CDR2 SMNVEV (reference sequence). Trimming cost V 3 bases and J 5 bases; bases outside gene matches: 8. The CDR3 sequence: CASSFLTSGGDNEQFF. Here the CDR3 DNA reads TGTGCCAGCAGTTTCTTGACTAGCGGAGGAGACAATGAGCAGTTCTTC.

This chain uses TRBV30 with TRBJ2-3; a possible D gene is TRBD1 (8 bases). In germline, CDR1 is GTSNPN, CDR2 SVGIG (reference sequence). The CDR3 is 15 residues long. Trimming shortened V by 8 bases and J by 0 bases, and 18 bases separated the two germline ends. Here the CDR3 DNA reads TGTGCCCTCCAACAGGGGGGGATTAGCACAGATACGCAGTATTTT. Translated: CALQQGGISTDTQYF.

The CDR3 loop is CAWSILQGSAFF. The CDR3 DNA reads TGTGCCTGGAGTATCCTACAGGGGAGCGCTTTCTTT. The chain combines TRBV30 with TRBJ1-1; 7 nucleotides align to TRBD1. CDR1 GTSNPN and CDR2 SVGIG come from the germline V gene (reference sequence). J lost 11 bases, V lost 2 bases, and 8 bases had no gene match. This CDR3 spans 12 amino acids.

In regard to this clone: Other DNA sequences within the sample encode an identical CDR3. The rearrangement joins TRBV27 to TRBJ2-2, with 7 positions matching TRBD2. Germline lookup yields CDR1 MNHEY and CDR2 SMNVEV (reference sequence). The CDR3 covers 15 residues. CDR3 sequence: CASLGGWRGSGELFF. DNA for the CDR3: TGTGCTAGCCTCGGGGGGTGGAGAGGATCCGGGGAGCTGTTTTTT.

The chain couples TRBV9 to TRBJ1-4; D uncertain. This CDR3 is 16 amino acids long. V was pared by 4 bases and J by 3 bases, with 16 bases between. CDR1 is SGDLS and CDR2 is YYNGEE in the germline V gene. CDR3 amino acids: CASSPDRGWPNEKLFF. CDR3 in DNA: TGTGCCAGCAGCCCGGACCGAGGGTGGCCTAATGAAAAACTGTTTTTT. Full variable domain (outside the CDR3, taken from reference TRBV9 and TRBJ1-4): DSGVTQTPKHLITATGQRVTLRCSPRSGDLSVYWYQQSLDQGLQFLIQYYNGEERAKGNILERFSAQQFPDLHSELNLSSLELGDSALYFCASSPDRGWPNEKLFFGSGTQLSVL.

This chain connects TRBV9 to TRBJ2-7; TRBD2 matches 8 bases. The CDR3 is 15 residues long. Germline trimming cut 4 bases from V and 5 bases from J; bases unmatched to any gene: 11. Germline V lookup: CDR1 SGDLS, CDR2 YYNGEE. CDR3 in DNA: TGTGCCAGCAGCCCTGCAGCGGGAGCCCCCGACGAGCAGTACTTC. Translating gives CASSPAAGAPDEQYF.

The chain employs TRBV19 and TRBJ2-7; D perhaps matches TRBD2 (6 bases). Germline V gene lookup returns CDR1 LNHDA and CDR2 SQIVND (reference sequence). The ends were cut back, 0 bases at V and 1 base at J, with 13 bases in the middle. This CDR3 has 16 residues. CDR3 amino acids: CASSIDGGGTSYEQYF. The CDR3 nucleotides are TGTGCCAGTAGTATAGACGGCGGAGGGACGTCCTACGAGCAGTACTTC.

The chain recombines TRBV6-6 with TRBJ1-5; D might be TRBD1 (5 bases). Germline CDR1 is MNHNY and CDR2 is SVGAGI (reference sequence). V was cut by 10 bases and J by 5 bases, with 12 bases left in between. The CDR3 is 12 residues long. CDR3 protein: CATTPRDQPQHF. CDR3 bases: TGTGCCACCACGCCCAGGGATCAGCCCCAGCATTTT.

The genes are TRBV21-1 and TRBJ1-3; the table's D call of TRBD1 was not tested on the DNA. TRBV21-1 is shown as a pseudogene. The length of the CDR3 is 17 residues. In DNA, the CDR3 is TGTGCCAGCAGCCCTAATGACAGGGGCGTCTCTGGAAACACCATATATTTT. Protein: CASSPNDRGVSGNTIYF.

CDR3 in DNA: TGTGCCAGCAGTAGAAATGGCGGGAGGAACACCGGGGAGCTGTTTTTT. Residues: CASSRNGGRNTGELFF. The chain has TRBV7-9 and TRBJ2-2; 7 nucleotides align to TRBD2. The germline V gene has CDR1 SEHNR and CDR2 FQNEAQ (reference sequence). V lost 6 bases and J lost 1; bases outside the gene matches: 8. The CDR3 covers 16 residues.

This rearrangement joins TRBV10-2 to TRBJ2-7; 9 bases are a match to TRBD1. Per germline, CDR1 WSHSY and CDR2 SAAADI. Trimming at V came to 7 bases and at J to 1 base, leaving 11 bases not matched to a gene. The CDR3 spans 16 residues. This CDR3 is CASIDPGTGSSYEQYF. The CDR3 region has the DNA TGCGCCAGCATAGACCCCGGGACAGGGTCTTCCTACGAGCAGTACTTC.